The 32 T cell receptor beta chains in this list originate from one sample, sequenced in a study of blood T cells in healthy people across ages. Using a J-beta primer mix together with a sample-barcoded 5' primer, a second PCR was run for roughly 6 to 12 cycles. TCRdb used MiXCR to reprocess the 5' RACE reads, holding one entry per CDR3 protein. The table records hundreds of thousands of distinct CDR3 sequences, around 62% of them present only once. The sequenced material came from blood. These receptors all come from a man aged 25 to 45 in good health.

The chain is built from TRBV3-1 and TRBJ2-3; D gene ambiguous. The CDR3 is 14 residues long. Germline V gene sequence: CDR1 LGHDT, CDR2 YNNKEL (reference sequence). The germline V and J ends were trimmed by 8 bases and 3 bases, with 15 bases remaining between them. The chain's CDR3 is CASAPNPGTDTQYF. DNA of the CDR3: TGTGCCAGCGCGCCTAACCCTGGGACAGATACGCAGTATTTT.

The V and J genes are TRBV28 and TRBJ2-4; D may be TRBD1 (6 bases). Germline V gene sequence: CDR1 MDHEN, CDR2 SYDVKM. V was clipped by 5 bases and J by 3 bases, with 17 bases between them. The CDR3 spans 16 residues. As DNA, the CDR3 is TGTGCCAGCAGTACGACACAGGGTAAAGACAAAAACATTCAGTACTTC. It translates to CASSTTQGKDKNIQYF.

The chain links TRBV25-1 to TRBJ1-2; possible D gene TRBD1, 6 bases. CDR3 length equals 15 residues. The V end was cut by 0 bases, the J end by 2 bases, with 10 bases between. CDR1 and CDR2 from the germline V gene are MGHDK and SYGVNS. The chain's CDR3 is CASSEYFGQNYGYTF. In DNA, the CDR3 is TGTGCCAGCAGTGAATATTTCGGACAGAACTATGGCTACACCTTC.

This clonotype was recorded a few times. The chain recombines TRBV4-3 with TRBJ2-1; TRBD1 agrees at 7 bases. This CDR3 spans 15 amino acids. The germline gives CDR1 LGHNA, CDR2 YSLEER. The J segment lost 2 bases and the V segment lost 2 bases, leaving 3 bases of the junction unmatched. In DNA, the CDR3 is TGCGCCAGCAGCCAAAGACAGGGTACCTACAATGAGCAGTTCTTC. Translating it yields CASSQRQGTYNEQFF.

This rearrangement joins TRBV12-3 or TRBV12-4 to TRBJ2-4; either TRBD1 or TRBD2 may fit D (6 bases each). The end of the DNA is better explained by TRBJ2-5, so the J call may be wrong. This CDR3 contains 16 residues. CDR3 residues: CASSPSTGLEGETQYF. The CDR3 nucleotides read TGTGCCAGCAGTCCGTCGACAGGCTTGGAGGGAGAGACCCAGTACTTC.

The V gene is TRBV27, the J gene TRBJ2-7; 8 bases line up with TRBD1. The CDR3 consists of 15 residues. Germline loops: CDR1 MNHEY, CDR2 SMNVEV (reference sequence). V was pared by 6 bases and J by 0 bases, with 7 bases of the junction left unmatched. CDR3 nucleotides: TGTGCCAGCAGGGCAGGGGGCTTGAGCTCCTACGAGCAGTACTTC. Amino acids: CASRAGGLSSYEQYF.

This chain links TRBV3-1 with TRBJ1-1; no definite D call. This CDR3 region has 13 residues. V lost 3 bases, J lost 9 bases, and 14 bases lay in between. Germline-derived CDR1 and CDR2 are LGHDT and YNNKEL (reference sequence). The CDR3, as DNA: TGTGCCAGCAGCCAGAGAGGTGAAGGGCAAGCTTTCTTT. It yields the protein CASSQRGEGQAFF.

This chain connects TRBV6-5 to TRBJ2-7, with 8 nucleotides matching TRBD1. The better agreement between TRBJ2-5 and the DNA end casts doubt on the J call. CDR1 is MNHEY and CDR2 is SVGAGI in the germline V gene. The CDR3 is 15 residues long. The CDR3 is CASSYTKTGGGTQYF. The CDR3 DNA reads TGTGCCAGCAGTTACACCAAAACAGGGGGAGGGACCCAGTACTTC.

The chain recombines TRBV5-1 with TRBJ2-3, with D perhaps TRBD1 (5 bases). Trimming took 4 bases from V and 5 from J, leaving 11 bases between them. CDR3 size: 13 residues. Germline CDR1 reads SGHRS; CDR2 reads YFSETQ. The CDR3 nucleotides read TGCGCCAGCAGCGACCCGACAGTAGATACGCAGTATTTT. It is translated as CASSDPTVDTQYF.

This chain uses TRBV9 with TRBJ2-1; weak D call: TRBD2 (5 bases). The CDR3 runs 14 residues. Germline V gene sequence: CDR1 SGDLS, CDR2 YYNGEE. Trimming stripped 1 base from V and 4 bases from J, with 9 bases between. CDR3 sequence (DNA): TGTGCCAGCAGCGTATCCGGGGATTACAATGAGCAGTTCTTC. It encodes CASSVSGDYNEQFF.

V usage is TRBV2 and J usage is TRBJ2-7, with D unresolved. This CDR3 is built from 10 residues. Germline CDR1 reads SNHLY; CDR2 reads FYNNEI. Trimming pared 8 bases from V and 6 bases from J, leaving 8 bases between. For the CDR3, the DNA is TGTGCCAGCGACCCTACCGAGCAGTACTTC. This codes for CASDPTEQYF.

This rearrangement joins TRBV5-1 to TRBJ2-6; D might be TRBD2 (5 bases). This CDR3 comprises 15 residues. The V end lost 4 bases, the J end lost 0 bases, and 8 bases lay between the germline ends. Germline V gene lookup returns CDR1 SGHRS and CDR2 YFSETQ. The DNA for the CDR3 is TGCGCCAGCAGCGCAGACTACTCTGGGGCCAACGTCCTGACTTTC. The encoded protein is CASSADYSGANVLTF.

This clonotype showed up just once. The J gene is TRBJ1-5, the V gene TRBV15, with D perhaps TRBD1 (6 bases). The germline V gene has CDR1 LNHNV and CDR2 YYDKDF (reference sequence). The CDR3 extends over 13 amino acids. V shed 4 bases and J shed 9 bases, with 13 bases lying between them. Here the CDR3 reads CATSTNGGAPQHF. In DNA, the CDR3 is TGTGCCACCAGCACAAATGGGGGGGCGCCCCAGCATTTT.

This clonotype was picked up a small number of times. The chain is built from TRBV12-3 or TRBV12-4 and TRBJ2-5; D may be TRBD2 (5 bases). Between the trimmed V and J ends, which lost 4 bases and 2 bases, there was a span of 11 bases. The CDR3 spans 14 residues. This CDR3 is CASSYMSGQETQYF. The CDR3 nucleotides are TGTGCCAGCAGTTATATGTCGGGACAAGAGACCCAGTACTTC.

Here the CDR3 reads CSANPGPLNTEAFF. The CDR3, as DNA: TGCAGTGCTAATCCGGGACCCCTGAACACTGAAGCTTTCTTT. The V call is TRBV20-1, the J call TRBJ1-1; D may be TRBD1 (5 bases). CDR3 size: 14 residues. CDR1 is DFQATT and CDR2 is SNEGSKA in the germline V gene (reference sequence). Trimming removed 4 bases from V and 0 bases from J, with 12 bases in between.

J is TRBJ2-7 and V is TRBV15; unclear D gene. The J call could be wrong; TRBJ2-4 is a better fit for the DNA end. CDR1 is LNHNV, CDR2 YYDKDF, per germline (reference sequence). The CDR3 runs 14 residues. The CDR3 protein is CATSRDLSLGIQYF. The CDR3 nucleotides are TGTGCCACCAGCAGAGATCTGTCCTTGGGCATTCAGTACTTC.

This chain links TRBV12-5 with TRBJ1-2; perhaps TRBD1 as D (6 bases). V was pared by 2 bases and J by 5 bases, with 12 bases between. This CDR3 has 14 residues. CDR1 is LGHNT and CDR2 is FRNRAP in the germline V gene. The CDR3 nucleotides read TGTGCTAGTGGTTTGTGGGGGGCTGGTTATGGCTACACCTTC. It is translated as CASGLWGAGYGYTF.

For the CDR3, the DNA is TGTGCCAGCAGTTCGGGGCGGGGGACCTACGAGCAGTACTTC. It translates to CASSSGRGTYEQYF. The rearrangement joins TRBV6-5 to TRBJ2-7; 7 bases are a match to TRBD2. The CDR3 extends over 14 amino acids. Trimming took 4 bases from V and 2 from J; bases not matched to a gene: 5. Germline loops: CDR1 MNHEY, CDR2 SVGAGI.

The chain recombines TRBV6-2 or TRBV6-3 with TRBJ2-1; D could derive from TRBD1 or TRBD2 (7 bases each). This CDR3 is 15 amino acids long. Germline V gene sequence: CDR1 MNHEY, CDR2 SVGEGT. Deletions cut 6 bases from V and 2 bases from J, with 14 bases between. The CDR3 protein is CASRSGGGAYNEQFF. The CDR3 DNA is TGTGCCAGCAGATCAGGGGGGGGGGCCTACAATGAGCAGTTCTTC.

J is TRBJ2-5 and V is TRBV20-1; 11 positions agree with TRBD2. CDR1 and CDR2 from the germline V gene are DFQATT and SNEGSKA (reference sequence). The CDR3 sequence is 14 residues long. Trimming at V came to 5 bases and at J to 1 base, leaving 3 bases not matched to a gene. CDR3 DNA sequence: TGCAGTGCTGTCGGGACTAGCGGCCAAGAGACCCAGTACTTC. Translated: CSAVGTSGQETQYF.

This chain joins TRBV2 and TRBJ2-1; 9 bases are shared with TRBD1. The CDR3 totals 15 residues. Germline assignment: CDR1 SNHLY and CDR2 FYNNEI. With 7 bases clipped from V and 9 bases from J, the junction kept 13 bases outside the gene matches. As DNA, the CDR3 is TGTGCCAGCACGCCCCTAGGACAGGGGACGAGTGAGCAGTTCTTC. Residues: CASTPLGQGTSEQFF.

The V and J genes are TRBV7-2 and TRBJ2-7; 7 bases line up with TRBD1. The V segment lost 3 bases and the J segment 1 base; nucleotides outside the gene matches: 3. Germline V gives CDR1 SGHTA, CDR2 FQGNSA. The CDR3 is made up of 14 amino acids. CDR3 protein: CASSFATGSYEQYF. In DNA, the CDR3 is TGTGCCAGCAGCTTCGCGACAGGGTCCTACGAGCAGTACTTC.

This clonotype was detected a few times. CDR3 sequence: CASRGMIPGQAPYNEQFF. In DNA, the CDR3 is TGTGCCAGCAGGGGCATGATTCCGGGACAGGCTCCCTACAATGAGCAGTTCTTC. V and J are TRBV6-1 and TRBJ2-1; 8 nucleotides align to TRBD1. Germline V gene lookup returns CDR1 MNHNS and CDR2 SASEGT. The ends lost 6 bases at V and 2 bases at J; junction bases unmatched: 15. The CDR3 length is 18 residues.

The chain couples TRBV29-1 to TRBJ2-3; D unresolved. The CDR3 contains 12 residues. Germline CDR1 is SQVTM and CDR2 is ANQGSEA. The ends were cut back, 5 bases at V and 4 bases at J, with 10 bases in the middle. The DNA for the CDR3 is TGCAGCGTTACCGAGAATGCAGATACGCAGTATTTT. Protein: CSVTENADTQYF.

This chain joins TRBV7-3 and TRBJ1-2, with D possibly being TRBD1 (5 bases). V gave up 6 bases and J gave up 7 bases, with 21 bases separating them. This CDR3 region has 15 residues. Germline loops: CDR1 SGHTA, CDR2 FQGTGA. CDR3 in amino acids: CASSSDSSSGIGYTF. The CDR3 DNA follows: TGTGCCAGCAGTTCCGACAGCTCCAGTGGTATTGGCTACACCTTC.

This clonotype is a singleton in its sample. The CDR3 protein is CASSLGRLKSPLHF. DNA of the CDR3: TGCGCCAGCAGCTTGGGACGCCTAAAGTCACCCCTCCACTTT. The chain employs TRBV5-1 and TRBJ1-6; D is unresolved. Germline V gives CDR1 SGHRS, CDR2 YFSETQ. The CDR3 has 14 residues. Trimming cost V 0 bases and J 10 bases, with 11 bases left between them. The complete variable domain, with remaining parts taken from reference TRBV5-1 and TRBJ1-6, reads KAGVTQTPRYLIKTRGQQVTLSCSPISGHRSVSWYQQTPGQGLQFLFEYFSETQRNKGNFPGRFSGRQFSNSRSEMNVSTLELGDSALYLCASSLGRLKSPLHFGNGTRLTVT.

The chain links TRBV7-2 to TRBJ1-1, with a possible D match to TRBD1 (6 bases). Trimming stripped 5 bases from V and 7 bases from J, with 17 bases between. CDR3 size: 14 residues. CDR1 SGHTA and CDR2 FQGNSA come from the germline V gene. The chain's CDR3 is CASSRMRDTYEAFF. The DNA of the CDR3 is TGTGCCAGCAGCCGAATGCGGGACACCTATGAAGCTTTCTTT.

The chain employs TRBV5-1 and TRBJ2-5; 10 bases are a match to TRBD1. The J call is doubtful: the DNA matches TRBJ2-7 better. Germline assignment: CDR1 SGHRS and CDR2 YFSETQ. The CDR3 is 15 amino acids. The DNA for the CDR3 is TGCGCCAGCAGGGCCGGGACAGGGGAAGCTCTCGAGCAGTACTTC. It yields the protein CASRAGTGEALEQYF.

The chain is built from TRBV9 and TRBJ2-3; TRBD1 aligns across 7 bases. From germline, CDR1 is SGDLS and CDR2 YYNGEE. The CDR3 contains 16 residues. V lost 3 bases and J lost 0; bases outside the gene matches: 7. In DNA form, the CDR3 reads TGTGCCAGCAGCGCCGGGACAGCCCCTAGCACAGATACGCAGTATTTT. Protein sequence: CASSAGTAPSTDTQYF. The full variable domain, rest sourced from reference TRBV9 and TRBJ2-3, is DSGVTQTPKHLITATGQRVTLRCSPRSGDLSVYWYQQSLDQGLQFLIQYYNGEERAKGNILERFSAQQFPDLHSELNLSSLELGDSALYFCASSAGTAPSTDTQYFGPGTRLTVL.

This chain uses TRBV20-1 with TRBJ1-2; D might be TRBD1 (5 bases). CDR1 is DFQATT and CDR2 is SNEGSKA in the germline V gene (reference sequence). The CDR3 loop spans 15 amino acids. V lost 3 bases, J lost 0 bases, and 14 bases lay in between. CDR3 loop: CSASGPPGPNYGYTF. CDR3 in DNA: TGCAGTGCTAGTGGACCACCGGGACCTAACTATGGCTACACCTTC.

This clonotype showed up just a few times. The chain couples TRBV2 to TRBJ2-3, with D tentatively TRBD1 (6 bases). This CDR3 comprises 15 residues. Germline V lookup: CDR1 SNHLY, CDR2 FYNNEI. V dropped 7 bases and J dropped 3 bases, with 17 bases sitting between them. The CDR3 DNA reads as TGTGCCAGCACCCAATGGGCAGGGGAGACAGATACGCAGTATTTT. This codes for CASTQWAGETDTQYF.

This clonotype has more than one count but fewer than ten. V is TRBV12-3 or TRBV12-4 and J is TRBJ2-7; perhaps TRBD2 as D (6 bases). This CDR3 has 12 residues. Trimming stripped 4 bases from V and 7 bases from J, with 11 bases between. In DNA form, the CDR3 reads TGTGCCAGCAGTTACCCGGGGGAAGAGCAGTACTTC. This gives the protein CASSYPGEEQYF.